This T cell receptor (beta chain) appears in the sequencing data of a study of Ad26.COV2.S vaccination and SARS-CoV-2 variants. Treatment denoted: over 15 received Ad26.COV2.S at low or high dose, single or two shots; 5 received placebo; per-sample allocation not given. Sampling was done on day 63 after the first vaccine or placebo injection. Assay: immunoSEQ multiplex PCR; the TCRdb copy retains only in-frame clones and omits some. This table holds roughly 390,000 clones, 88% found once. There are 17 residues in the CDR3. In germline, CDR1 is LGHDT, CDR2 YNNKEL (reference sequence). V was clipped by 4 bases and J by 1 base; unmatched bases: 8.

The TCR sequence derives from a person aged 18-65 years who received the Ad26.COV2.S COVID-19 vaccine or a placebo. Source: peripheral blood, taken in a trial of Ad26.COV2.S vaccine versus placebo. The rearrangement links TRBV3-1 (or the pseudogene TRBV3-2) to TRBJ2-1; 9 bases map to TRBD2. CDR3 sequence: CASSLAKGLASYNEQFF. CDR3 coding DNA: TGTGCCAGCAGCCTCGCGAAAGGACTAGCGTCCTACAATGAGCAGTTCTTC.